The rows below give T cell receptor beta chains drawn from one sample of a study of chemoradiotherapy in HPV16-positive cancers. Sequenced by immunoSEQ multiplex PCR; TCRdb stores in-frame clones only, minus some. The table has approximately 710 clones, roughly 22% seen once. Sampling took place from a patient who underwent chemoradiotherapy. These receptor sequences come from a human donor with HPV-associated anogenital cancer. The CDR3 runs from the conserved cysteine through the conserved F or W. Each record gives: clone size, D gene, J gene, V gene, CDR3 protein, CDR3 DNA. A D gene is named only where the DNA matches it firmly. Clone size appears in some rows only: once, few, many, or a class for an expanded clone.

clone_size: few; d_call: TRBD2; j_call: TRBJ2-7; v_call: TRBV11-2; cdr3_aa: CASSWEREYEQYF; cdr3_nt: TGTGCCAGCAGCTGGGAGCGGGAGTACGAGCAGTACTTC
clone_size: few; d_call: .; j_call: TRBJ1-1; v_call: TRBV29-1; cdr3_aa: CSVGENTEAFF; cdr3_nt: TGCAGCGTTGGAGAGAACACTGAAGCTTTCTTT
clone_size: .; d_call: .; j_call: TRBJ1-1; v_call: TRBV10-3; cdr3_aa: CAITPLAGTEAFF; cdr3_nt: TGTGCCATCACCCCGTTGGCTGGCACTGAAGCTTTCTTT
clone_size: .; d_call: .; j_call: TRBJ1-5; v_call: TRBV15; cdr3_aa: CATSRTGNQPQHF; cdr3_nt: TGTGCCACCAGCCGGACGGGCAATCAGCCCCAGCATTTT
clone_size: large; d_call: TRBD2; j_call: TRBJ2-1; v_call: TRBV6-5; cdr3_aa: CASDAGGPGNEQFF; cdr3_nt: TGTGCCAGCGACGCGGGAGGGCCGGGGAATGAGCAGTTCTTC
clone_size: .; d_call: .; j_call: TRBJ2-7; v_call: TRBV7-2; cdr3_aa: CASSPDGSYEQYF; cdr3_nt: TGTGCCAGCAGCCCGGACGGTTCCTACGAGCAGTACTTC
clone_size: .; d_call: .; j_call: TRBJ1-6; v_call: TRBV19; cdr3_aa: CASSMGWGNSPLHF; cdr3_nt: TGTGCCAGTAGTATGGGTTGGGGGAATTCACCCCTCCACTTT
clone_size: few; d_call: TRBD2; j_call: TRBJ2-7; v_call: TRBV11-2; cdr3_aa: CASSLAHSGAGGLHYEQYF; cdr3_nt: TGTGCCAGCAGCTTAGCCCACTCGGGAGCGGGAGGGCTACACTACGAGCAGTACTTC
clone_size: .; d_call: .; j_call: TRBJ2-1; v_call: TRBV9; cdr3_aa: CASSVDQGVGEQFF; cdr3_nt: TGTGCCAGCAGCGTAGATCAGGGAGTGGGTGAGCAGTTCTTC
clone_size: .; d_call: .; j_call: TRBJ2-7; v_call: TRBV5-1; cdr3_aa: CASSLGWLGTYEQYF; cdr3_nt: TGCGCCAGCAGCTTGGGGTGGTTAGGGACCTACGAGCAGTACTTC
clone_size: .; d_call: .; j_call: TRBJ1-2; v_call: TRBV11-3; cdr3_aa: CASRSTPGIYTF; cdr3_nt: TGTGCCAGCAGGAGTACACCGGGCATATACACCTTC
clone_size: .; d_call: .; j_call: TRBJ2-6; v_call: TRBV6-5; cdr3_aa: CASSYSGGAGANVLTF; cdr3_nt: TGTGCCAGCAGTTACTCAGGGGGAGCTGGGGCCAACGTCCTGACTTTC
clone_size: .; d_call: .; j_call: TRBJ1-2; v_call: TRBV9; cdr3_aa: CASSPGGRRRMNYGYTF; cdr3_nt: TGTGCCAGCAGCCCCGGGGGCAGGCGAAGAATGAACTATGGCTACACCTTC
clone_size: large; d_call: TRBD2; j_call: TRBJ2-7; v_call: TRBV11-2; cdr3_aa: CASSPGTSGYEQYF; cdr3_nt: TGTGCCAGCAGCCCTGGGACTAGCGGCTACGAGCAGTACTTC
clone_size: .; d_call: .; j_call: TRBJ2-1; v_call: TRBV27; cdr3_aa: CASSRETPYNEQFF; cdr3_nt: TGTGCCAGCAGCCGGGAGACACCCTACAATGAGCAGTTCTTC
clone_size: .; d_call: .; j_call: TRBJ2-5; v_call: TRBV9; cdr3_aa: CATPETQYF; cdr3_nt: TGTGCCACCCCGGAGACCCAGTACTTC
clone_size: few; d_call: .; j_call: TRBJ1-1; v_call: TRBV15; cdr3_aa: CATSRNIGTEAFF; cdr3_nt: TGTGCCACCAGCAGAAACATTGGGACTGAAGCTTTCTTT
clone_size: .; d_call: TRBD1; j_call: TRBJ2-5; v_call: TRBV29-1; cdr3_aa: CSVGQGRETQYF; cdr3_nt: TGCAGCGTTGGACAGGGAAGGGAGACCCAGTACTTC
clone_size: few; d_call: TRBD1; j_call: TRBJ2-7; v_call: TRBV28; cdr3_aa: CASSPPGQPTYEQYF; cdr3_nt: TGTGCCAGCAGCCCCCCGGGACAGCCCACCTACGAGCAGTACTTC
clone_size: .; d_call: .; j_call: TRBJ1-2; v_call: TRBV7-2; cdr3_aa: CASSHNANGNYGYTF; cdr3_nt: TGTGCCAGCAGCCATAATGCCAACGGAAACTATGGCTACACCTTC
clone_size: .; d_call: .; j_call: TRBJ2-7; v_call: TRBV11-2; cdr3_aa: CASSTASSYEQYF; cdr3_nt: TGTGCCAGCAGTACGGCAAGCTCCTACGAGCAGTACTTC
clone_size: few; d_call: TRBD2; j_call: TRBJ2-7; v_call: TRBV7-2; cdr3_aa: CASSSGLASEQYF; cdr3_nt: TGTGCCAGCAGCTCGGGACTAGCATCCGAGCAGTACTTC
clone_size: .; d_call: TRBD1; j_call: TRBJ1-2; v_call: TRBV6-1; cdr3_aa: CASWPGQGTTGGYTF; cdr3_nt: TGTGCCAGCTGGCCGGGACAGGGGACGACCGGTGGCTACACCTTC
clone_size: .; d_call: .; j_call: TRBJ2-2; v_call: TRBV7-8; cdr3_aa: CASSLFPEEGELFF; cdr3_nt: TGTGCCAGCAGCCTCTTCCCCGAGGAGGGGGAGCTGTTTTTT
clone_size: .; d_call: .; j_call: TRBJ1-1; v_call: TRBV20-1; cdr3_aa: CSASSATEAFF; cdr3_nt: TGCAGTGCTAGTTCGGCCACTGAAGCTTTCTTT
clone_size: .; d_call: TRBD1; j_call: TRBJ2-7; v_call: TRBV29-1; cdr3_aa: CSVGGTGVVEQYF; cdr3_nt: TGCAGCGTTGGGGGGACAGGGGTTGTCGAGCAGTACTTC
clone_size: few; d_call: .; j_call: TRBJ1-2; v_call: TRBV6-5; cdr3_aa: CASSYSQGYGYTF; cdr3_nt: TGTGCCAGCAGTTACTCGCAGGGCTATGGCTACACCTTC
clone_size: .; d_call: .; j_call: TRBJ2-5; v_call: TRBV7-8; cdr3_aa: CASSVNRRYQETQYF; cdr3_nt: TGTGCCAGCAGTGTGAACAGGAGGTACCAAGAGACCCAGTACTTC
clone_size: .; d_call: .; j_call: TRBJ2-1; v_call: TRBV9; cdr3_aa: CASSVGQVYAGNEQFF; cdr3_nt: TGTGCCAGCAGCGTAGGGCAGGTTTACGCGGGCAATGAGCAGTTCTTC
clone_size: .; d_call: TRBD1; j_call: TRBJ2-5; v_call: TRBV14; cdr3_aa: CASSQNRGQETQYF; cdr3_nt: TGTGCCAGCAGCCAGAACAGGGGACAAGAGACCCAGTACTTC
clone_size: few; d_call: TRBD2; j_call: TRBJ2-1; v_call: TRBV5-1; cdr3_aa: CASSPAGWREREFF; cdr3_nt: TGCGCCAGCAGCCCGGCGGGGTGGCGGGAGAGGGAGTTCTTC
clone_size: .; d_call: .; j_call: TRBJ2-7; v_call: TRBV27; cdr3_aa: CASSPNFYEQYF; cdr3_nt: TGTGCCAGCAGTCCGAACTTCTACGAGCAGTACTTC
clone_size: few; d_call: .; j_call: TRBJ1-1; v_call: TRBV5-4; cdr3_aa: CASSFGRTEAFF; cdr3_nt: TGTGCCAGCAGCTTCGGTAGGACTGAAGCTTTCTTT
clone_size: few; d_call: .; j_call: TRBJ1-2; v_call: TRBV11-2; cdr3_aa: CASSLNSFDGYTF; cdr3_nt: TGTGCCAGCAGCTTGAACAGCTTTGACGGCTACACCTTC
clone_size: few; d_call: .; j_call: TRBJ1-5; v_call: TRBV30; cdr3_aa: CAWSTSNNQPQHF; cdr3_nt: TGTGCCTGGAGTACAAGTAACAATCAGCCCCAGCATTTT
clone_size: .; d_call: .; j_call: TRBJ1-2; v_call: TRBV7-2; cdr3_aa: CASSSDRVYGYTF; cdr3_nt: TGTGCCAGCAGCTCTGACAGAGTCTATGGCTACACCTTC
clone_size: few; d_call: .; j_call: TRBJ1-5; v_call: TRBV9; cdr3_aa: CASSVADSNQPQHF; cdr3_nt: TGTGCCAGCAGCGTAGCAGATAGCAATCAGCCCCAGCATTTT
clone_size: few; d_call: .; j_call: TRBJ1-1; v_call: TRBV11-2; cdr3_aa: CASRGGVGAGRTNTEAFF; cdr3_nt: TGTGCCAGCAGGGGTGGGGTGGGTGCAGGGAGGACAAACACTGAAGCTTTCTTT
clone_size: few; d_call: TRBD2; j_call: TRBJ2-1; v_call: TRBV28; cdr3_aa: CASSLWWASGLNEQFF; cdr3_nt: TGTGCCAGCAGTTTATGGTGGGCTAGCGGCCTTAATGAGCAGTTCTTC
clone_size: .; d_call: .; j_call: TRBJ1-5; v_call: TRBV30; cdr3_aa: CAWGGNVNQPQHF; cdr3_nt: TGTGCCTGGGGAGGGAACGTCAATCAGCCCCAGCATTTT
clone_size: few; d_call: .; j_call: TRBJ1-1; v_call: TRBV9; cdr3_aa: CASSVGAGRTEAFF; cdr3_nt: TGTGCCAGCAGCGTAGGGGCAGGAAGGACTGAAGCTTTCTTT
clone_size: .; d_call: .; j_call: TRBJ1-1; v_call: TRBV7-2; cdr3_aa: CASSLQRVNTEAFF; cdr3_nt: TGTGCCAGCAGCCTCCAAAGGGTGAACACTGAAGCTTTCTTT
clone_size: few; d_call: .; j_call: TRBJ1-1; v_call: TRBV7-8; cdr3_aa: CASSRDSNTEAFF; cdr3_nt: TGTGCCAGCAGCCGCGACTCGAACACTGAAGCTTTCTTT
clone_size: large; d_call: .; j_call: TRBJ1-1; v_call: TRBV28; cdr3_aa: CASSPGPGGYTEAFF; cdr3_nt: TGTGCCAGCAGCCCAGGACCCGGCGGTTACACTGAAGCTTTCTTT
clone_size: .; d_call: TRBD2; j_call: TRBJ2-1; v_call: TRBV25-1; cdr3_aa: CASRLAGYNEQFF; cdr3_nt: TGTGCCAGCAGGCTAGCGGGGTACAATGAGCAGTTCTTC
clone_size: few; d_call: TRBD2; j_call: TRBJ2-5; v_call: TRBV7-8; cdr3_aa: CASSSGGIQETQYF; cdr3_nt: TGTGCCAGCAGCTCCGGGGGGATCCAAGAGACCCAGTACTTC
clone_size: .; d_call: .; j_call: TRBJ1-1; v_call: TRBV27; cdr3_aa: CASSLGGGTEAFF; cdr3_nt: TGTGCCAGCAGTCTGGGGGGCGGCACTGAAGCTTTCTTT
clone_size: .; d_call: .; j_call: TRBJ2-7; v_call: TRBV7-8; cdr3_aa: CASSSRESSYEQYF; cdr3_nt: TGTGCCAGCAGCTCCAGGGAAAGCTCCTACGAGCAGTACTTC
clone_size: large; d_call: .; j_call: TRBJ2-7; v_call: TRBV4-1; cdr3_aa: CASSQDSYYEQYF; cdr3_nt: TGCGCCAGCAGCCAAGACAGTTACTACGAGCAGTACTTC
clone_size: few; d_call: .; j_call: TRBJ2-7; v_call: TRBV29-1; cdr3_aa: CSGRNSAEQYF; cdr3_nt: TGCAGCGGACGAAATAGCGCCGAGCAGTACTTC
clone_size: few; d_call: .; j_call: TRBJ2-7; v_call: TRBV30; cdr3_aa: CAWSVPDWGEQYF; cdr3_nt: TGTGCCTGGAGTGTACCGGACTGGGGCGAGCAGTACTTC
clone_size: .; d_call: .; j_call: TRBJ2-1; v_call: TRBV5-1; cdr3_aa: CASSLRSGGSYNEQFF; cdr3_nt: TGCGCCAGCAGCTTAAGGTCCGGGGGCTCCTACAATGAGCAGTTCTTC
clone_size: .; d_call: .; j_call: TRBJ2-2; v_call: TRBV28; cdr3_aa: CASSLFAGQITGELFF; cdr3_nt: TGTGCCAGCAGTTTGTTTGCGGGGCAGATTACCGGGGAGCTGTTTTTT